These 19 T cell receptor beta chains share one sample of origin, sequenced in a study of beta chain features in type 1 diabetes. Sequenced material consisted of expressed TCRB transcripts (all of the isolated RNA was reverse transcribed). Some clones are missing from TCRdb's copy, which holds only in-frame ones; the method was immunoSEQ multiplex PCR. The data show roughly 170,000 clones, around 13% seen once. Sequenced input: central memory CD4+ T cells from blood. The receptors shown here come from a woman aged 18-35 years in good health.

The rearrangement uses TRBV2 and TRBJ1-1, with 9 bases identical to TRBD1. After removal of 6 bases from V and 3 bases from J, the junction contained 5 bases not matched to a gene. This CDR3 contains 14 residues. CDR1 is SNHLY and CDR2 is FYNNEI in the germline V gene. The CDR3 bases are TGTGCCAGCAGGGGACAGGGAGGATACACTGAAGCTTTCTTT. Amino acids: CASRGQGGYTEAFF.

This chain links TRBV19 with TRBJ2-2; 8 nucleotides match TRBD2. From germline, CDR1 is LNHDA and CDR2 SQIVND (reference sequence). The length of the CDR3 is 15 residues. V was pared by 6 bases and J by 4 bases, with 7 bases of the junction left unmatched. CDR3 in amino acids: CASRPAGGVTGELFF. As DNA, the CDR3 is TGTGCCAGTAGACCCGCGGGAGGCGTCACCGGGGAGCTGTTTTTT.

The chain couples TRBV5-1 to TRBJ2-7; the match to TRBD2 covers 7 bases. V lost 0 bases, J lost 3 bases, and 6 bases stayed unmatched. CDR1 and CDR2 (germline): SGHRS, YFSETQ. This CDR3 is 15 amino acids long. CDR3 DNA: TGCGCCAGCAGCTTGGAGGGACTACCGATCTACGAGCAGTACTTC. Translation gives CASSLEGLPIYEQYF.

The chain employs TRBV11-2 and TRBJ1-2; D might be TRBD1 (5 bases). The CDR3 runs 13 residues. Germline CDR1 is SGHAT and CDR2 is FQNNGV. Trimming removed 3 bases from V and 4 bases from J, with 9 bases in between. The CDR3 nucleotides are TGTGCCAGCAGCTTTGGGGGGGGCTATGGCTACACCTTC. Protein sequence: CASSFGGGYGYTF.

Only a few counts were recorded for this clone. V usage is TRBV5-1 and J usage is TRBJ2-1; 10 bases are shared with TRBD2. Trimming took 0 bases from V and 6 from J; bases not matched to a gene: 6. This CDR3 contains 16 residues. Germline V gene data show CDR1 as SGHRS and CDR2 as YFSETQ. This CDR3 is CASSLVPSGRSNEQFF. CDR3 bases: TGCGCCAGCAGCTTGGTCCCTAGCGGGAGAAGCAATGAGCAGTTCTTC.

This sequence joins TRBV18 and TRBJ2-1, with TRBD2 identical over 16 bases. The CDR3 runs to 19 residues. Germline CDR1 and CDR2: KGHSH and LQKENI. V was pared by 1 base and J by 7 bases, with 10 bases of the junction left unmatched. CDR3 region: CASSPRLGLAGGPWNEQFF. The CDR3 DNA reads TGTGCCAGCTCACCACGGTTGGGACTAGCGGGAGGGCCCTGGAATGAGCAGTTCTTC.

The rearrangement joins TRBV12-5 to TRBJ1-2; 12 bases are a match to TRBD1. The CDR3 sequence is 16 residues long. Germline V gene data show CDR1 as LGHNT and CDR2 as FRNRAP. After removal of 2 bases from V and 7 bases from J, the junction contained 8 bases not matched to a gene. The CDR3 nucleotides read TGTGCTAGTGGTTTGTACGGGACAGGGGGCGTCGGTGGCTACACCTTC. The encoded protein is CASGLYGTGGVGGYTF.

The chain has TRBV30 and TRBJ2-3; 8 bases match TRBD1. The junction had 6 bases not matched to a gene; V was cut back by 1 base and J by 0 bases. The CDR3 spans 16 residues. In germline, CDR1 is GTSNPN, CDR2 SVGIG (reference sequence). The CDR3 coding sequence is TGTGCCTGGAGTGCCCACAGGGGGTCTAGCACAGATACGCAGTATTTT. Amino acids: CAWSAHRGSSTDTQYF.

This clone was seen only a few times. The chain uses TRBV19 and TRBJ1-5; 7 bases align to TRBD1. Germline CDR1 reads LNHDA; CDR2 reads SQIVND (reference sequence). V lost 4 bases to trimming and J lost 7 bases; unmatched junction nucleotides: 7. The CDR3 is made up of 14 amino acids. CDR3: CASSNRQGRQPQHF. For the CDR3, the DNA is TGTGCCAGTAGTAACCGACAGGGAAGGCAGCCCCAGCATTTT.

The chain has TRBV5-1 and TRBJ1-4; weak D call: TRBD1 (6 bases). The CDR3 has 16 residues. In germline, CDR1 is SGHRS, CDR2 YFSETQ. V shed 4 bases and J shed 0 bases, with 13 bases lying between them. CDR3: CASSTLTGSTNEKLFF. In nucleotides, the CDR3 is TGCGCCAGCAGCACCCTGACAGGTTCAACTAATGAAAAACTGTTTTTT.

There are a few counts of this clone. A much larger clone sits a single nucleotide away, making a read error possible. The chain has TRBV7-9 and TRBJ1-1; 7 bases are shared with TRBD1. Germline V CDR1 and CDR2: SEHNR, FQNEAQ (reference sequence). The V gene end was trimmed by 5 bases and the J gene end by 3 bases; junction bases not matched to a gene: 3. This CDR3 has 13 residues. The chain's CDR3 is CASSRQGYTEAFF. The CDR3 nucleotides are TGTGCCAGCAGCCGACAGGGCTACACTGAAGCTTTCTTT.

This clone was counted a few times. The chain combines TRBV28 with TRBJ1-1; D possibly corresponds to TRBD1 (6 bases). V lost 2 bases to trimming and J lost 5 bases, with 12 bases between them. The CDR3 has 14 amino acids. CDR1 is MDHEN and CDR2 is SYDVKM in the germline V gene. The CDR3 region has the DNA TGTGCCAGCAGTTTACCGGGACAACTTACTGAAGCTTTCTTT. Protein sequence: CASSLPGQLTEAFF.

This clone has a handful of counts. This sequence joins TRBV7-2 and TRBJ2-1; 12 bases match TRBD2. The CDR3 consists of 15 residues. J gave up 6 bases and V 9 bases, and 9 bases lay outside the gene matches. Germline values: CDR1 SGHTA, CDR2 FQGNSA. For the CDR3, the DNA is TGTGCCAGTAGGACCAGGACTAGCGGGACCAATGAGCAGTTCTTC. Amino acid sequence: CASRTRTSGTNEQFF.

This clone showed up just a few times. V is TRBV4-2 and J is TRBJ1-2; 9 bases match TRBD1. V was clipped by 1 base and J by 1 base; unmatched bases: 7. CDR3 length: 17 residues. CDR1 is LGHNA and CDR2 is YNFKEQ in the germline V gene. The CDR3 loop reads CASSQGNRDRVNYGYTF. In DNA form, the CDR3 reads TGTGCCAGCAGCCAAGGGAACCGGGACAGGGTTAACTATGGCTACACCTTC.

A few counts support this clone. The CDR3 DNA sequence: TGTGCCAGCAGCGTAGAAGAAGCGGCCAGCTCCTACGAGCAGTACTTC. Its translation: CASSVEEAASSYEQYF. This chain connects TRBV9 to TRBJ2-7; the D gene is possibly TRBD2 (5 bases). V was shortened by 0 bases and J by 0 bases, with 13 bases between the two germline ends. CDR3 length: 16 residues. Per germline, CDR1 SGDLS and CDR2 YYNGEE.

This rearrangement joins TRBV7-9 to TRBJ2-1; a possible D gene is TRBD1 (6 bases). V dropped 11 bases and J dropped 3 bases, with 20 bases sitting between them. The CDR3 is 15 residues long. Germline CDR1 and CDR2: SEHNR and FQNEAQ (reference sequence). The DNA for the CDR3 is TGTGCCGGCGCATCACCGGGACACTTCTACAATGAGCAGTTCTTC. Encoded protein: CAGASPGHFYNEQFF.

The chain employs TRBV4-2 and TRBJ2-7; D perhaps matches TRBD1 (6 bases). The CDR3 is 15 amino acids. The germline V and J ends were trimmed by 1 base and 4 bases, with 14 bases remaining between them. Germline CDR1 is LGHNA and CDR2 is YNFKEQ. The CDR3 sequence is CASSQVRQGSYEQYF. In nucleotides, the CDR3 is TGTGCCAGCAGCCAAGTCCGTCAGGGGAGTTACGAGCAGTACTTC.

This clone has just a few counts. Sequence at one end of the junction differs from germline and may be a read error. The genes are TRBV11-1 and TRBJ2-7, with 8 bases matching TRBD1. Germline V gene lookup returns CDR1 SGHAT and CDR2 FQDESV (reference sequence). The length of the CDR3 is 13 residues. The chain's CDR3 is CASSSRQTGGATF. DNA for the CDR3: TGTGCCAGCAGCTCCCGACAAACAGGGGGAGCCACGTTC.

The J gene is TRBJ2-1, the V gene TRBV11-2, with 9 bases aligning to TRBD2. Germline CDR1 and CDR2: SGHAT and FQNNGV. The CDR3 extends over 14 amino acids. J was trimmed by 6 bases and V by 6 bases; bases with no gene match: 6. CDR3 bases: TGTGCCAGCAGTAGCGGGAGTTCGTTCAATGAGCAGTTCTTC. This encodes CASSSGSSFNEQFF.